These 20 T cell receptor beta chains were all obtained from the same sample, sequenced in a study of cytomegalovirus exposure and HLA in healthy donors. Primers: 60 Vbeta forward and 13 Jbeta reverse. Measured with immunoSEQ multiplex PCR; TCRdb has only the in-frame clones, and not every one. The table lists under 130,000 clones, 74% of them singletons. The sample consisted of PBMCs. These receptors originate from a man over 45 in good health and CMV-seropositive.

This clone was seen more than once but under ten times. The CDR3 spells CASSLDGRQMNTEAFF. The CDR3 region has the DNA TGCGCCAGCAGCTTGGATGGTCGACAAATGAACACTGAAGCTTTCTTT. The gene calls are TRBV5-1 and TRBJ1-1; D not resolved. The germline V and J ends were trimmed by 0 bases and 0 bases, with 12 bases remaining between them. Germline CDR1 reads SGHRS; CDR2 reads YFSETQ. This CDR3 is built from 16 residues. Based on the CDR3 plus reference TRBV5-1 and TRBJ1-1, the full variable domain is KAGVTQTPRYLIKTRGQQVTLSCSPISGHRSVSWYQQTPGQGLQFLFEYFSETQRNKGNFPGRFSGRQFSNSRSEMNVSTLELGDSALYLCASSLDGRQMNTEAFFGQGTRLTVV.

This chain connects TRBV7-2 to TRBJ1-1; D not certain. Per the germline V gene, CDR1 is SGHTA and CDR2 is FQGNSA. V was shortened by 5 bases and J by 0 bases, with 10 bases between the two germline ends. This CDR3 comprises 14 residues. In DNA form, the CDR3 reads TGTGCCAGCAGCCCCGAGAGTATGAACACTGAAGCTTTCTTT. This sequence encodes CASSPESMNTEAFF.

V gene TRBV2 combines with J gene TRBJ2-1; 7 nucleotides line up with TRBD1. The CDR3 runs to 14 residues. The germline CDR1 and CDR2 sequences are SNHLY and FYNNEI. V shed 7 bases, J shed 0 bases, and the junction held 3 bases outside the gene matches. The CDR3 DNA is TGTGCCAGCACTAGGGACAGCTCCTACAATGAGCAGTTCTTC. It translates to CASTRDSSYNEQFF.

The chain couples TRBV19 to TRBJ1-5, with TRBD1 matching 7 bases. Germline V gene sequence: CDR1 LNHDA, CDR2 SQIVND (reference sequence). The CDR3 contains 14 residues. Trimming removed 3 bases from V and 4 bases from J; junction bases left unmatched: 3. The CDR3 protein is CASSMGQINQPQHF. DNA of the CDR3: TGTGCCAGTAGTATGGGACAGATAAATCAGCCCCAGCATTTT.

This clone was picked up a small number of times. This rearrangement joins TRBV7-8 to TRBJ2-7; perhaps TRBD1 as D (7 bases). This CDR3 region has 17 residues. Trimming stripped 4 bases from V and 3 bases from J, with 22 bases between. Germline CDR1 reads SGHVS; CDR2 reads FQNEAQ. CDR3 sequence (DNA): TGTGCCAGCAGCTCCAGGGGGGTTTCTTCAGTGAGCTACGAGCAGTACTTC. It is translated as CASSSRGVSSVSYEQYF.

The chain employs TRBV19 and TRBJ2-7, with 7 bases fitting TRBD1. Germline V gene data show CDR1 as LNHDA and CDR2 as SQIVND (reference sequence). The CDR3 loop spans 13 amino acids. V was pared by 3 bases and J by 3 bases, with 2 bases of the junction left unmatched. The CDR3 region has the DNA TGTGCCAGTAGTATCGGACAGGTCTACGAGCAGTACTTC. This sequence encodes CASSIGQVYEQYF.

The table lists this clone with a few counts. V usage is TRBV20-1 and J usage is TRBJ1-1; 7 bases line up with TRBD1. The germline V gene has CDR1 DFQATT and CDR2 SNEGSKA (reference sequence). There are 10 residues in the CDR3. Germline trimming cut 5 bases from V and 6 bases from J; bases unmatched to any gene: 0. The CDR3 DNA is TGCAGTGCTGGACAGGCTGAAGCTTTCTTT. Translated: CSAGQAEAFF.

In nucleotides, the CDR3 is TGCGCCAGCAGCTCCGGGGGTAGTTCGGAGACCCAGTACTTC. Translating it yields CASSSGGSSETQYF. This rearrangement joins TRBV5-1 to TRBJ2-5, with D tentatively TRBD2 (6 bases). Deletions cut 3 bases from V and 5 bases from J, with 14 bases between. This CDR3 has 14 residues. Germline V CDR1 and CDR2: SGHRS, YFSETQ.

This chain uses TRBV29-1 with TRBJ2-5; TRBD2 matches 7 bases. The length of the CDR3 is 12 residues. Losses at the gene ends were 4 bases for V and 5 bases for J; bases not matched to a gene: 4. Per the germline V gene, CDR1 is SQVTM and CDR2 is ANQGSEA. The CDR3 protein is CSVGWEGETQYF. The CDR3 DNA reads as TGCAGCGTTGGGTGGGAGGGGGAGACCCAGTACTTC.

The chain employs TRBV28 and TRBJ1-2; D remains unclear. The CDR3 covers 14 residues. CDR1 is MDHEN, CDR2 SYDVKM, per germline. V was clipped by 3 bases and J by 0 bases, with 8 bases between them. DNA for the CDR3: TGTGCCAGCAGTTTGGCTGGAGCTAACTATGGCTACACCTTC. Its translation is CASSLAGANYGYTF.

The chain employs TRBV27 and TRBJ2-7, with 14 bases fitting TRBD2. V lost 5 bases and J lost 5; bases outside the gene matches: 5. The CDR3 length is 15 residues. Germline CDR1 MNHEY, CDR2 SMNVEV (reference sequence). CDR3 residues: CASSPGTSGSNEQYF. In nucleotides, the CDR3 is TGTGCCAGCAGTCCCGGGACTAGCGGGAGCAACGAGCAGTACTTC.

The chain recombines TRBV10-3 with TRBJ2-3, with D unclear. This CDR3 contains 14 residues. The V end lost 7 bases, the J end lost 2 bases, and 13 bases lay between the germline ends. CDR1 and CDR2 (germline): ENHRY, SYGVKD. DNA for the CDR3: TGTGCCATCACATCGACACTTACCACAGATACGCAGTATTTT. This codes for CAITSTLTTDTQYF.

This clone was seen more than once but under ten times. The V call is TRBV10-3, the J call TRBJ2-3; 11 bases match TRBD2. The CDR3 sequence is 17 residues long. Germline CDR1 is ENHRY and CDR2 is SYGVKD. Trimming cost V 4 bases and J 8 bases; bases outside gene matches: 14. CDR3 nucleotide sequence: TGTGCCATCAGTGGTAGCGGGGGGGCTCACACTCAGGCTACGCAGTATTTT. It is translated as CAISGSGGAHTQATQYF.

This rearrangement joins TRBV14 to TRBJ2-7, with D possibly TRBD1 on 5 matching bases. Trimming removed 2 bases at V and 0 bases at J, with 14 bases between. Germline values: CDR1 SGHDN, CDR2 FVKESK. The length of the CDR3 is 16 residues. DNA for the CDR3: TGTGCCAGCAGCCAATTATCAGGGCGTGGCTCCTACGAGCAGTACTTC. Protein product: CASSQLSGRGSYEQYF.

This chain joins TRBV15 and TRBJ2-3; TRBD1 matches at 9 bases. Per germline, CDR1 LNHNV and CDR2 YYDKDF (reference sequence). V was clipped by 3 bases and J by 6 bases; unmatched bases: 16. CDR3 length: 18 amino acids. The CDR3 region has the DNA TGTGCCACCAGCAGCCAGATCCTGACAGGGGGATTGGCTGATACGCAGTATTTT. Residues: CATSSQILTGGLADTQYF.

The chain employs TRBV5-1 and TRBJ2-2; tentatively, D is TRBD2 (6 bases). Germline-derived CDR1 and CDR2 are SGHRS and YFSETQ. The ends were cut back, 4 bases at V and 0 bases at J, with 10 bases in the middle. CDR3 length: 15 residues. The DNA for the CDR3 is TGCGCCAGCAGCCGAGGAGGGTCGAACACCGGGGAGCTGTTTTTT. The encoded protein is CASSRGGSNTGELFF.

This clone was seen once. This sequence joins TRBV15 and TRBJ1-2; the match to TRBD1 covers 10 bases. From germline, CDR1 is LNHNV and CDR2 YYDKDF (reference sequence). CDR3 length equals 18 residues. V lost 3 bases, J lost 5 bases, and 15 bases stayed unmatched. Here the CDR3 reads CATSRGGLGQGGLYGYTF. In nucleotides, the CDR3 is TGTGCCACCAGCAGGGGCGGCTTAGGACAGGGGGGACTTTATGGCTACACCTTC.

This sequence joins TRBV7-6 and TRBJ2-7; D remains unclear. This CDR3 region has 13 residues. Germline CDR1 and CDR2: SGHVS and FNYEAQ. With 5 bases removed from V and 5 bases from J, the gap between germline ends came to 13 bases. CDR3 amino acids: CASSLLNGDEQYF. CDR3 bases: TGTGCCAGCAGCCTACTAAACGGAGACGAGCAGTACTTC.

The chain links TRBV7-2 to TRBJ1-5, with D unclear. Germline V lookup: CDR1 SGHTA, CDR2 FQGNSA. The length of the CDR3 is 17 residues. V was trimmed by 1 base and J by 0 bases, leaving 13 bases between them. The CDR3 DNA reads TGTGCCAGCAGCTTAGTATCTCGGCGGGTTAGCAATCAGCCCCAGCATTTT. The encoded protein is CASSLVSRRVSNQPQHF.

V and J are TRBV7-2 and TRBJ1-3; D is perhaps TRBD1 (5 bases). This CDR3 has 15 amino acids. CDR1 and CDR2 from the germline V gene are SGHTA and FQGNSA. V was clipped by 3 bases and J by 0 bases, with 9 bases between them. The CDR3 DNA is TGTGCCAGCAGCTTGGGGGGGATCTCTGGAAACACCATATATTTT. It translates to CASSLGGISGNTIYF.